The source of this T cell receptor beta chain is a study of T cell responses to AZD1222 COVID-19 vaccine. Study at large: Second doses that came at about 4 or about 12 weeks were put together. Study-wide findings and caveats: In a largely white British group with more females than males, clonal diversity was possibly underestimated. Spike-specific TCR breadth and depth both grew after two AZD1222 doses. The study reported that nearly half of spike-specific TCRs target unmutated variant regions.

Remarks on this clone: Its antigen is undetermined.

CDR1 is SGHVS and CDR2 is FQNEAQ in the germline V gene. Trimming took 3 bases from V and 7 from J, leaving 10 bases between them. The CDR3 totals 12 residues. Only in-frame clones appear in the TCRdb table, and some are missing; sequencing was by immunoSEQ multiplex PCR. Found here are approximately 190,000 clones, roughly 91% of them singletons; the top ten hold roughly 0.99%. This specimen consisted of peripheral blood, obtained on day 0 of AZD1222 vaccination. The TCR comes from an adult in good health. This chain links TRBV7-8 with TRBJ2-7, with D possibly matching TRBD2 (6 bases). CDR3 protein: CASSLGGREQYF. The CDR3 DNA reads TGTGCCAGCAGCTTGGGGGGTAGAGAGCAGTACTTC.